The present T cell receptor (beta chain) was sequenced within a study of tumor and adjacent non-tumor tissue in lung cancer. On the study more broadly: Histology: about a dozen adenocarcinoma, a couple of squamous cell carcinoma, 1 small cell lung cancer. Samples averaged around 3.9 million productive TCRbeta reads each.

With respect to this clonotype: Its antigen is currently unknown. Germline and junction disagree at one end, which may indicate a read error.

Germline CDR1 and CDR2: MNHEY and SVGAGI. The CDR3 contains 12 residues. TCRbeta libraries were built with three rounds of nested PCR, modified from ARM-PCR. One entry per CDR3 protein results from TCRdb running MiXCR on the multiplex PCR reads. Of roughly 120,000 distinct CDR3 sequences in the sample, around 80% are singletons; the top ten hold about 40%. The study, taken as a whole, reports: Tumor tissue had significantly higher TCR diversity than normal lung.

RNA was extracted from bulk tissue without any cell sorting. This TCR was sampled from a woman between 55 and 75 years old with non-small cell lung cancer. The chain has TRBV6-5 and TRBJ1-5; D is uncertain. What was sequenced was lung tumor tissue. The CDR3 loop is CASSYSSQPQDF. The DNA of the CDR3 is TGTGCCAGCAGTTACTCGAGTCAGCCCCAGGATTTT.